This T cell receptor beta chain is drawn from a study of blood T cell repertoires in COVID-19. In the study overall: Specimens from acute and convalescent COVID-19 originated in the United States, Italy and Spain. PBMCs, B-cell-depleted T cells, or T cells provided the cDNA or gDNA that made up the material.

Per the study methods: Amplification from reference gene primers served as the basis for estimated nucleated cell counts. Data came from immunoSEQ multiplex PCR; TCRdb stores just in-frame clones and leaves some out. From that table come the V and J calls and clone size; the DNA was used to work out D and trimming. The sample holds under 65,000 clones, roughly 82% seen once. The V segment lost 3 bases and the J segment 4 bases; nucleotides outside the gene matches: 2. From germline, CDR1 is LGHDT and CDR2 YNNKEL (reference sequence). The CDR3 spans 14 residues. The V and J genes are TRBV3-1 (or the pseudogene TRBV3-2) and TRBJ1-1, with 10 positions matching TRBD1. The sequencing input was peripheral blood. This receptor was obtained from a woman aged 60-70 years with acute or convalescent COVID-19. In DNA form, the CDR3 reads TGTGCCAGCAGCCAGGGACAGGGGAGCACTGAAGCTTTCTTT. Translation: CASSQGQGSTEAFF.